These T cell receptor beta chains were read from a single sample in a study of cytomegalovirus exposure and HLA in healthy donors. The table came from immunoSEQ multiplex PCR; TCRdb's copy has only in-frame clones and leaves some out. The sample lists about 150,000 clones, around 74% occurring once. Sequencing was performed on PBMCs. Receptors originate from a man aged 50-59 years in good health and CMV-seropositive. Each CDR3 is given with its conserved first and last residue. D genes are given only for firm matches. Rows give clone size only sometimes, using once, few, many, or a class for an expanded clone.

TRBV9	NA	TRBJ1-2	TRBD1	TGTGCCAGCAGCGATGTGGGGGACAGAGGCTACACCTTC	CASSDVGDRGYTF
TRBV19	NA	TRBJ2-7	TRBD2	TGTGCCAGTAGTCTCGGGACTAGCGGGAGATACGAGCAGTACTTC	CASSLGTSGRYEQYF
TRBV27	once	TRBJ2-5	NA	TGTGCCAGCAGTTTATCGACGGGGGACGGGGAGACCCAGTACTTC	CASSLSTGDGETQYF
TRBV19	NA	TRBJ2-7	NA	TGTGCCAGTACTGGGAGCGGCTACGAGCAGTACTTC	CASTGSGYEQYF
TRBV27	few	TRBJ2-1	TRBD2	TGTGCCAGCGGTATTACTAGCGAGATGCGGTTCTTC	CASGITSEMRFF
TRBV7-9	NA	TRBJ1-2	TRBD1	TGTGCCAGCAGCTTACCGCTGGGACAGGGACTTCCCTATGGCTACACCTTC	CASSLPLGQGLPYGYTF
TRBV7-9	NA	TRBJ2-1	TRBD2	TGTTCACACGGGACTAGCGGGAGTAATGAGCAGTTCTTC	CSHGTSGSNEQFF
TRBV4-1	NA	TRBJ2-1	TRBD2	TGCGCCAGCAGCCAAACGGGAGGGCCCTGGAATGAGCAGTTCTTC	CASSQTGGPWNEQFF
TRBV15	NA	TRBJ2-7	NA	TGTGCCACCAGCAGAGACAGGGCCCACGAGCAGTACTTC	CATSRDRAHEQYF
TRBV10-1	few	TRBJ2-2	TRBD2	TGCGCCAGCAGTGAGTCCGGATCGGGAGGAACCGGGGAGCTGTTTTTT	CASSESGSGGTGELFF
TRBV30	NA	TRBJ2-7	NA	TGTGCCTGGAGTGTTCCGGTGCGGATCGCTAACTACGAGCAGTACTTC	CAWSVPVRIANYEQYF
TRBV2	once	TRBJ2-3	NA	TGTGCCAGTGGGACAAGCGCAGATACGCAGTATTTT	CASGTSADTQYF
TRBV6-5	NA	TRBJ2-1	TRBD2	TGTGCCAGCAGGCCCGGGACTAGCGGGGGAGGTGAGCAGTTCTTC	CASRPGTSGGGEQFF
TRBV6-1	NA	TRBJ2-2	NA	TGTGCCAGCAGTGAAGCGGCGGTACCTGGTTACACCGGGGAGCTGTTTTTT	CASSEAAVPGYTGELFF
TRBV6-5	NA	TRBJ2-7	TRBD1	TGTGCCAGCAGTTACACGGGACAGGGGTTCTCCGAGCAGTACTTC	CASSYTGQGFSEQYF
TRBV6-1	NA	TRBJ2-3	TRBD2	TGTGCCAGCAGTGGCCTCGGGGGGAGCGCAGATACGCAGTATTTT	CASSGLGGSADTQYF
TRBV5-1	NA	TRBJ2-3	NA	TGCGCCAGCAGCATAAGAGGGTGGGGCACAGATACGCAGTATTTT	CASSIRGWGTDTQYF
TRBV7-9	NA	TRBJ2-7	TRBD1	TGTGCCAGCACCCCGGGGACAGCCTCCTACGAGCAGTACTTC	CASTPGTASYEQYF